These 20 T cell receptor beta chains share one sample of origin, sequenced in a study of Ad26.COV2.S vaccination and SARS-CoV-2 variants. Treatment of the sample: approximately 18 received Ad26.COV2.S at low or high dose, single or two shots; roughly 5 received placebo; per-sample allocation not given. It was on day 63 after the first vaccine or placebo injection that samples were taken. Here immunoSEQ multiplex PCR was the method, and the copy in TCRdb shows in-frame clones only, minus some. The table lists about 350,000 clones, approximately 86% of them singletons. The specimen was peripheral blood, collected in a trial of Ad26.COV2.S vaccine versus placebo. The receptors here all came from a person aged 18-65 years who received the Ad26.COV2.S COVID-19 vaccine or a placebo.

V usage is TRBV4-2 and J usage is TRBJ1-4; D remains unclear. The CDR3 loop spans 12 amino acids. CDR1 is LGHNA, CDR2 YNFKEQ, per germline. V was cut by 0 bases and J by 14 bases, with 10 bases left in between. The CDR3: CASSQDRKRLFF. The CDR3 nucleotides read TGTGCCAGCAGCCAAGATCGGAAGCGTCTGTTTTTT.

V usage is TRBV4-2 and J usage is TRBJ2-3, with 9 bases that match TRBD2. Germline values: CDR1 LGHNA, CDR2 YNFKEQ. V shed 5 bases and J 1 base; nucleotides not matched to a gene: 4. The CDR3 extends over 15 amino acids. For the CDR3, the DNA is TGTGCCAGCAGCTTAGCGGGAGCAGGCACAGATACGCAGTATTTT. Translation: CASSLAGAGTDTQYF.

This rearrangement joins TRBV25-1 to TRBJ2-7, with D tentatively TRBD1 (5 bases). V was shortened by 3 bases and J by 3 bases, with 12 bases between the two germline ends. This CDR3 has 14 amino acids. Per germline, CDR1 MGHDK and CDR2 SYGVNS. The chain's CDR3 is CASSEERGIYEQYF. The CDR3 region has the DNA TGTGCCAGCAGTGAGGAAAGGGGAATCTACGAGCAGTACTTC.

The chain combines TRBV5-6 with TRBJ2-5; 8 bases align to TRBD1. The V and J ends lost 6 bases and 5 bases, in that order; junction bases with no gene match: 6. This CDR3 spans 13 amino acids. Germline-derived CDR1 and CDR2 are SGHDT and YYEEEE. The chain's CDR3 is CASNPQGEETQYF. Written as DNA, the CDR3 is TGTGCCAGCAACCCACAGGGGGAGGAGACCCAGTACTTC.

The rearrangement uses TRBV6-9 and TRBJ2-5; D possibly corresponds to TRBD2 (6 bases). The CDR3 runs to 13 residues. Trimming pared 4 bases from V and 6 bases from J, leaving 12 bases between. CDR1 and CDR2 from the germline V gene are MNHGY and SVAAGI. CDR3 coding DNA: TGTGCCAGCAGTTTGGAGGGGCCAAAGACCCAGTACTTC. Its translation: CASSLEGPKTQYF.

The gene calls are TRBV27 and TRBJ2-3; no definite D call. The CDR3 extends over 16 amino acids. Germline V gene lookup returns CDR1 MNHEY and CDR2 SMNVEV (reference sequence). V lost 0 bases, J lost 2 bases, and 12 bases lay in between. This CDR3 reads CASSLSVVPPTDTQYF. The CDR3 DNA is TGTGCCAGCAGTTTATCGGTAGTCCCTCCCACAGATACGCAGTATTTT.

In this sample, this clone turned up once. This sequence joins TRBV19 and TRBJ2-5, with D perhaps assigned TRBD1 or TRBD2 (5 bases each). The V gene lost 3 bases and the J gene lost 2 bases, with 13 bases spanning the gap. Looked up from germline, CDR1 is LNHDA and CDR2 is SQIVND (reference sequence). CDR3 length equals 15 residues. The CDR3 loop is CASSIMGTRQETQYF. The CDR3 bases are TGTGCCAGTAGTATTATGGGGACCCGACAAGAGACCCAGTACTTC.

The chain joins TRBV7-3 to TRBJ2-1, with 9 bases matching TRBD2. Germline values: CDR1 SGHTA, CDR2 FQGTGA. The CDR3 is 17 residues long. Trimming cost V 6 bases and J 2 bases; bases outside gene matches: 11. The CDR3 DNA reads as TGTGCCAGCAGGGGCGGGAGGGCCGAATCGACCTACAATGAGCAGTTCTTC. Residues: CASRGGRAESTYNEQFF.

The chain carries TRBV5-6 and TRBJ2-7, with TRBD2 identical over 9 bases. Germline CDR1 SGHDT, CDR2 YYEEEE. J gave up 2 bases and V 2 bases, and 5 bases lay outside the gene matches. This CDR3 is 15 amino acids long. CDR3 loop: CASSFGLAGTYEQYF. In DNA, the CDR3 is TGTGCCAGCAGCTTTGGTCTAGCGGGGACCTACGAGCAGTACTTC.

The chain employs TRBV19 and TRBJ1-5; D not certain. Trimming removed 2 bases from V and 4 bases from J, with 6 bases in between. CDR1 is LNHDA, CDR2 SQIVND, per germline (reference sequence). CDR3 size: 13 residues. The CDR3 nucleotides read TGTGCCAGTAGTATACAGATTAATCAGCCCCAGCATTTT. It yields the protein CASSIQINQPQHF.

The rearrangement uses TRBV5-4 and TRBJ2-5; 7 positions match TRBD2. The length of the CDR3 is 14 residues. From germline, CDR1 is SGHNT and CDR2 YYREEE (reference sequence). The V gene end was trimmed by 3 bases and the J gene end by 2 bases; junction bases not matched to a gene: 4. CDR3 DNA: TGTGCCAGCAGCTCTCAGCGGGGACAAGAGACCCAGTACTTC. Translation gives CASSSQRGQETQYF.

This chain uses TRBV6-2 or TRBV6-3 with TRBJ2-1; D remains unclear. Germline V CDR1 and CDR2: MNHEY, SVGEGT. Deletions cut 0 bases from V and 13 bases from J, with 10 bases between. CDR3 length: 12 residues. CDR3 region: CASSYSYSIQFF. Here the CDR3 DNA reads TGTGCCAGCAGTTACTCGTATAGTATCCAGTTCTTC.

This rearrangement joins TRBV7-2 to TRBJ1-1, with 7 bases fitting TRBD1. Germline V gene data show CDR1 as SGHTA and CDR2 as FQGNSA. The V gene end was trimmed by 5 bases and the J gene end by 12 bases; junction bases not matched to a gene: 9. CDR3 length equals 12 residues. The CDR3 sequence: CASSLVTGLTFF. The CDR3 bases are TGTGCCAGCAGCCTCGTGACAGGGCTGACTTTCTTT.

This chain connects TRBV4-3 to TRBJ2-3, with D unresolved. The germline V and J ends were trimmed by 0 bases and 6 bases, with 4 bases remaining between them. Germline loops: CDR1 LGHNA, CDR2 YSLEER. The CDR3 extends over 12 amino acids. The CDR3 protein is CASSQDYDTQYF. CDR3 DNA: TGCGCCAGCAGCCAAGATTACGATACGCAGTATTTT.

The chain couples TRBV6-5 to TRBJ1-5; 7 nucleotides align to TRBD1. The germline V gene has CDR1 MNHEY and CDR2 SVGAGI. CDR3 size: 14 residues. The junction had 2 bases not matched to a gene; V was cut back by 5 bases and J by 1 base. CDR3 sequence: CASSQGDSNQPQHF. Here the CDR3 DNA reads TGTGCCAGCAGTCAGGGGGACAGCAATCAGCCCCAGCATTTT.

The V and J genes are TRBV7-2 and TRBJ2-7, with no clear D. Trimming removed 2 bases at V and 2 bases at J, with 4 bases between. From germline, CDR1 is SGHTA and CDR2 FQGNSA. This CDR3 region has 12 residues. CDR3 nucleotide sequence: TGTGCCAGCAGCTTAACAGCCTACGAGCAGTACTTC. Amino acids: CASSLTAYEQYF.

The chain couples TRBV2 to TRBJ1-1, with 7 bases fitting TRBD1. V lost 6 bases, J lost 7 bases, and 11 bases stayed unmatched. The CDR3 totals 14 residues. Germline-derived CDR1 and CDR2 are SNHLY and FYNNEI. The CDR3 DNA is TGTGCCAGCAGCGAGGGACAGCGGAAAGATGAAGCTTTCTTT. Its translation is CASSEGQRKDEAFF. Based on the CDR3 plus reference TRBV2 and TRBJ1-1, the full variable domain is EPEVTQTPSHQVTQMGQEVILRCVPISNHLYFYWYRQILGQKVEFLVSFYNNEISEKSEIFDDQFSVERPDGSNFTLKIRSTKLEDSAMYFCASSEGQRKDEAFFGQGTRLTVV.

The chain combines TRBV28 with TRBJ2-1; 7 bases match TRBD2. The CDR3 is made up of 15 amino acids. The germline CDR1 and CDR2 sequences are MDHEN and SYDVKM. V lost 4 bases to trimming and J lost 3 bases; unmatched junction nucleotides: 6. In nucleotides, the CDR3 is TGTGCCAGCAGTTCCCCGACTAGCAACTACAATGAGCAGTTCTTC. Its protein is CASSSPTSNYNEQFF.

The J gene is TRBJ1-2, the V gene TRBV5-6; 9 bases line up with TRBD1. The V and J ends lost 3 bases and 13 bases, in that order; junction bases with no gene match: 16. The CDR3 totals 15 residues. Germline CDR1 is SGHDT and CDR2 is YYEEEE. The CDR3 loop reads CASSWRGTGNSGATF. The CDR3 DNA reads TGTGCCAGCAGCTGGAGGGGGACAGGGAATTCTGGGGCCACCTTC.

The chain uses TRBV3-1 (or the pseudogene TRBV3-2) and TRBJ2-3, with unresolved D. CDR3 length equals 16 residues. V lost 4 bases and J 1 base, leaving 15 bases between the germline ends. Germline lookup yields CDR1 LGHDT and CDR2 YNNKEL (reference sequence). DNA of the CDR3: TGTGCCAGCAGCCGGGCGTTTGGGGTTCGCACAGATACGCAGTATTTT. Its protein is CASSRAFGVRTDTQYF.